These T cell receptor beta chains were read from a single sample in a study of blood T cell repertoires in COVID-19. Generated by immunoSEQ multiplex PCR, the TCRdb table keeps only in-frame clones and is missing some. The sample contains a few hundred thousand clones, under 95% of which appear only once. The specimen sequenced was PBMCs or T cells enriched from blood (not recorded which). The receptors derive from a woman aged 25 to 45 who had recovered from COVID-19. Both conserved end residues are part of each CDR3. D genes are given only for firm matches. Rows may omit the clone size; those that give it use once, few, many or a size class.

>NA|NA|TRBV14|TRBJ1-2
TGTGCCAGCAGCCAAGATTGGTACGAGGGTCACACCTTC
CASSQDWYEGHTF
>NA|NA|TRBV2|TRBJ1-1
TGTGCCAGCAGAGCGGGCTCAAGGACTGAAGCTTTCTTT
CASRAGSRTEAFF
>NA|NA|TRBV28|TRBJ2-7
TGTGCCAGCTGGGATCATTCCCTTCGGGGCGAGCAGTACTTC
CASWDHSLRGEQYF
>TRBD1|NA|TRBV3-1/TRBV3-2|TRBJ2-2
TGTGCCAGCAGCCTACGGACAGGGTTGAACACCGGGGAGCTGTTTTTT
CASSLRTGLNTGELFF
>TRBD2|NA|TRBV5-4|TRBJ2-7
TGTGCCAGCAGCCTGGCGGGGGAGGCCTACGAGCAGTACTTC
CASSLAGEAYEQYF
>NA|once|TRBV5-4|TRBJ1-1
TGTGCCAGCAGCCGAACAGAGAACACTGAAGCTTTCTTT
CASSRTENTEAFF
>NA|NA|TRBV12-3/TRBV12-4|TRBJ2-7
TGTGCCAGCAGCCCCAGCTCCTACGAGCAGTACTTC
CASSPSSYEQYF
>NA|NA|TRBV28|TRBJ1-6
TGTGCCAGCAGCGTGAGCTCCTATAATTCACCCCTCCACTTT
CASSVSSYNSPLHF
>TRBD2|NA|TRBV5-4|TRBJ2-5
TGTGCCAGCAGCCCCGGGAGTAGCGGGGCCCAAGAGACCCAGTACTTC
CASSPGSSGAQETQYF
>TRBD1|NA|TRBV30|TRBJ2-2
TGTGCCTGGGACAGGGCGAACACCGGGGAGCTGTTTTTT
CAWDRANTGELFF
>NA|NA|TRBV24-1|TRBJ2-3
TGTGCCACCAGTCGGCAGGCCTCAGATACGCAGTATTTT
CATSRQASDTQYF
>TRBD1|NA|TRBV5-8|TRBJ2-5
TGTGCCAGCAGCTTTGACAGGGTATTAGAGACCCAGTACTTC
CASSFDRVLETQYF
>TRBD2|NA|TRBV9|TRBJ2-2
TGTGCCAGCAGCGCAGGGGGTAGCGGGAGGGCCAGGACCGGGGAGCTGTTTTTT
CASSAGGSGRARTGELFF
>TRBD1|few|TRBV19|TRBJ2-5
TGTGCCAGTAAACTGGTCGGACAGGGGCAAGAGACCCAGTACTTC
CASKLVGQGQETQYF
>TRBD1|NA|TRBV27|TRBJ1-1
TGTGCCAGCAGTTTACTTCGACAGGGTGGGTCGACTGAAGCTTTCTTT
CASSLLRQGGSTEAFF
>TRBD1|NA|TRBV11-2|TRBJ1-1
TGTGCCAGCAGCCCCCGGGACAGGAACACTGAAGCTTTCTTT
CASSPRDRNTEAFF
>NA|NA|TRBV3-1/TRBV3-2|TRBJ1-1
TGTGCCAGCAGAAAGGGGGCTGAAGCTTTCTTT
CASRKGAEAFF
>NA|NA|TRBV6-6|TRBJ1-5
TGTGCCAGCAGTTCCAGGGGACGCGTCAATCAGCCCCAGCATTTT
CASSSRGRVNQPQHF
>NA|NA|TRBV6-2/TRBV6-3|TRBJ2-1
TGTGCCAGCAGTTACTCGCGACAGTACAATGAGCAGTTCTTC
CASSYSRQYNEQFF
>NA|NA|TRBV2|TRBJ1-1
TGTGCCAGCATGAAGGGGGAAATGAACACTGAAGCTTTCTTT
CASMKGEMNTEAFF
>TRBD1|NA|TRBV5-1|TRBJ1-6
TGCGCCAGCAGCCCGGAGGGGCAGGGGGTTTCACCCCTCCACTTT
CASSPEGQGVSPLHF
>TRBD1|NA|TRBV2|TRBJ1-5
TGTGCCAGCAGTGGGGACAGAGTATATAGCAATCAGCCCCAGCATTTT
CASSGDRVYSNQPQHF
>NA|NA|TRBV29-1|TRBJ2-1
TGCAGCGTTTCTCTAGTAGGTGAGCAGTTCTTC
CSVSLVGEQFF
>NA|NA|TRBV24-1|TRBJ2-1
TGTGCCACCAGTGACTCAGACAGGGAGCAGTTCTTC
CATSDSDREQFF
>TRBD1|NA|TRBV10-3|TRBJ2-6
TGTGCCGTCTCTGGGACAGCTTACTCTGGGGCCAACGTCCTGACTTTC
CAVSGTAYSGANVLTF
>TRBD2|NA|TRBV4-1|TRBJ2-6
TGCGCCAGCAGCCAATCCCCCAGCGGGGGTAGCTCTGGGGCCAACGTCCTGACTTTC
CASSQSPSGGSSGANVLTF
>TRBD1|NA|TRBV18|TRBJ2-7
TGTGCCAGCTCACCCTCCTCAGGGGGCGACGAGCAGTACTTC
CASSPSSGGDEQYF
>NA|NA|TRBV14|TRBJ2-4
TGTGCCAGCAGCCTACAACAGGGATTAGCCAAAAACATTCAGTACTTC
CASSLQQGLAKNIQYF
>NA|NA|TRBV27|TRBJ1-6
TGTGCCAGCAGTTTATGGGGTTCCAGGGGCTCCTATAATTCACCCCTCCACTTT
CASSLWGSRGSYNSPLHF
>TRBD1|NA|TRBV19|TRBJ1-5
TGTGCCAGCCAGGGGACAGGGTTTCAGCCCCAGCATTTT
CASQGTGFQPQHF
>NA|NA|TRBV4-1|TRBJ2-1
TGCGCCAGCAGCCAGGGCAGGGCGGTAAGCTCCTACAATGAGCAGTTCTTC
CASSQGRAVSSYNEQFF
>NA|once|TRBV4-1|TRBJ2-3
TGCGCCAGCAGCCAGGGGGCAGCGGGGCGAGATACGCAGTATTTT
CASSQGAAGRDTQYF
>NA|NA|TRBV20-1|TRBJ1-5
TGCAGTGCTAGTATGGCCGCCTCTAGTTCTGGGCCCCAGCATTTT
CSASMAASSSGPQHF
>TRBD1|once|TRBV5-1|TRBJ1-2
TGCGCCAGCAGGCTGGGACAGGGAAACTATGGCTACACCTTC
CASRLGQGNYGYTF
>NA|NA|TRBV10-2|TRBJ1-5
TGCGCCAGCAGCCAGGGAAATCAGCCCCAGCATTTT
CASSQGNQPQHF
>NA|NA|TRBV11-3|TRBJ2-6
TGTGCCAGCGGGAGGACCACTGGGGCCAACGTCCTGACTTTC
CASGRTTGANVLTF
>NA|NA|TRBV7-6|TRBJ2-2
TGTGCCAGTGATTTATTCCCCCAGGCGGCGGGCACCGGGGAGCTGTTTTTT
CASDLFPQAAGTGELFF
>TRBD1|NA|TRBV5-4|TRBJ1-4
TGTGCCAGCAGCTCCAGGGGGCGCGGGAATGAAAAACTGTTTTTT
CASSSRGRGNEKLFF
>NA|NA|TRBV4-2|TRBJ2-7
TGTGCCAGCAGCCAAGATCGTCAGGGGTTAAGCGAGCAGTACTTC
CASSQDRQGLSEQYF
>TRBD1|NA|TRBV6-5|TRBJ2-7
TGTGCCAGCAGAAGGGACAGCTCCTACGAGCAGTACTTC
CASRRDSSYEQYF
>NA|NA|TRBV5-1|TRBJ1-6
TGCGCCAGCAGCTCTAGCACGGGTTCACCCCTCCACTTT
CASSSSTGSPLHF
>NA|NA|TRBV12-3/TRBV12-4|TRBJ2-3
TGTGCCAGCAGTTTTTTTTACACAGATACGCAGTATTTT
CASSFFYTDTQYF
>NA|few|TRBV6-1|TRBJ1-6
TGTGCCAGCAGTGAAGCGGAGAATTTCTATAATTCACCCCTCCACTTT
CASSEAENFYNSPLHF
>TRBD1|NA|TRBV5-4|TRBJ2-5
TGTGCCAGCAGCTTACAGGCAGGGGGCGTAGAGACCCAGTACTTC
CASSLQAGGVETQYF
>NA|NA|TRBV14|TRBJ2-5
TGTGCCTCATCAGTTCGAGAGACCCAGTACTTC
CASSVRETQYF
>NA|NA|TRBV3-1/TRBV3-2|TRBJ2-3
TGTGCCAGCAGCCAAGCTATTTCTAGCTCTGGGACAGATACGCAGTATTTT
CASSQAISSSGTDTQYF
>TRBD1|NA|TRBV6-5|TRBJ1-1
TGTGCCAGCAGCAACGGACAGGGCTCCACTGAAGCTTTCTTT
CASSNGQGSTEAFF
>NA|NA|TRBV12-5|TRBJ2-1
TGTGCTAGTGGTTTGGTGGTCCGAGAGAGCACCTACAATGAGCAGTTCTTC
CASGLVVRESTYNEQFF
>NA|NA|TRBV7-6|TRBJ2-2
TGTGCCAGCAGCCTTGGCCCCGGGGAGCTGTTTTTT
CASSLGPGELFF
>NA|NA|TRBV9|TRBJ2-7
TGTGCCAGCAGCGCCGGAGGACAGACCCCCTTTGAGCAGTACTTC
CASSAGGQTPFEQYF
>TRBD1|NA|TRBV7-2|TRBJ1-2
TGTGCCAGCACCGATGACAGGGGGCAGGGCTACACCTTC
CASTDDRGQGYTF
>TRBD1|NA|TRBV18|TRBJ2-2
TGTGCCAGCTCACCCCTGGACAGGGGCACCGGGGAGCTGTTTTTT
CASSPLDRGTGELFF